Presented here are 11 T cell receptor beta chains from one specimen sequenced in a study of OX40 agonist ivuxolimab in advanced cancers. Clones were read by immunoSEQ multiplex PCR, and TCRdb kept only the in-frame ones, dropping some. Of 100,000 or so clones in the sample, around nine tenths were seen once. This specimen was CD4+ or CD8+ T cells sorted from blood, taken in a trial of the OX40 agonist ivuxolimab. The origin of the receptors is an adult with an advanced solid tumor such as melanoma, head and neck, liver or kidney cancer.

V is TRBV7-6 and J is TRBJ1-3; the match to TRBD1 covers 9 bases. The CDR3 runs to 15 residues. The trim removed 5 bases at V and 2 bases at J, leaving 4 bases unmatched. Germline CDR1 SGHVS, CDR2 FNYEAQ. The CDR3 is CASSLGTGPGNTIYF. CDR3 in DNA: TGTGCCAGCAGCCTCGGGACAGGGCCTGGAAACACCATATATTTT.

The chain links TRBV2 to TRBJ1-4, with 7 bases lining up with TRBD1. Unmatched junction bases numbered 7, after V lost 2 bases and J lost 7 bases. CDR3 length: 15 residues. CDR1 is SNHLY and CDR2 is FYNNEI in the germline V gene. The CDR3 DNA reads as TGTGCCAGCAGTGAACGGACAGGAGGGGGTGAAAAACTGTTTTTT. This gives the protein CASSERTGGGEKLFF.

V gene TRBV11-2 combines with J gene TRBJ1-6; TRBD1 agrees at 9 bases. Germline CDR1 is SGHAT and CDR2 is FQNNGV. Trimming cost V 5 bases and J 10 bases; bases outside gene matches: 18. This CDR3 is 18 amino acids long. CDR3 protein: CASSPGPGKGTGRSPLHF. Here the CDR3 DNA reads TGTGCCAGCAGCCCGGGGCCTGGTAAGGGGACAGGGCGATCACCCCTCCACTTT.

The gene calls are TRBV19 and TRBJ2-3; 9 positions match TRBD1. This CDR3 is 15 amino acids long. Looked up from germline, CDR1 is LNHDA and CDR2 is SQIVND (reference sequence). V gave up 7 bases and J gave up 3 bases; unmatched junction bases: 8. The CDR3 region has the DNA TGTGCCAGTACCCCCTCCGGGACAGGGACAGATACGCAGTATTTT. This sequence encodes CASTPSGTGTDTQYF.

Only one count was recorded for this clone. This rearrangement joins TRBV29-1 to TRBJ1-1; 9 bases are a match to TRBD1. Germline-derived CDR1 and CDR2 are SQVTM and ANQGSEA. The CDR3 consists of 13 residues. The J segment lost 7 bases and the V segment lost 5 bases, leaving 8 bases of the junction unmatched. In DNA form, the CDR3 reads TGCAGCGTTCTAAGAGGACAGGGGTTTGAAGCTTTCTTT. Translated: CSVLRGQGFEAFF. Together with reference TRBV29-1 and TRBJ1-1, the CDR3 gives the full variable domain: SAVISQKPSRDICQRGTSLTIQCQVDSQVTMMFWYRQQPGQSLTLIATANQGSEATYESGFVIDKFPISRPNLTFSTLTVSNMSPEDSSIYLCSVLRGQGFEAFFGQGTRLTVV.

This chain joins TRBV7-8 and TRBJ2-7; D is possibly TRBD1 (5 bases). CDR1 is SGHVS, CDR2 FQNEAQ, per germline. The V and J ends lost 5 bases and 5 bases respectively, with 16 bases between them. CDR3 length equals 14 residues. This CDR3 reads CASSPLGLGHEQYF. The CDR3 DNA is TGTGCCAGCAGCCCCCTAGGCCTGGGGCACGAGCAGTACTTC. Complete variable domain (other parts from reference TRBV7-8 and TRBJ2-7): GAGVSQSPRYKVAKRGQDVALRCDPISGHVSLFWYQQALGQGPEFLTYFQNEAQLDKSGLPSDRFFAERPEGSVSTLKIQRTQQEDSAVYLCASSPLGLGHEQYFGPGTRLTVT.

The table lists this clone with a few counts. The chain carries TRBV6-4 and TRBJ2-2; D ambiguous. The CDR3 has 14 amino acids. Germline V lookup: CDR1 MRHNA, CDR2 SNTAGT. The ends were cut back, 5 bases at V and 6 bases at J, with 13 bases in the middle. The CDR3, as DNA: TGTGCCAGCAGTACCGACGGTACAGCCGGGGAGCTGTTTTTT. It specifies CASSTDGTAGELFF.

V usage is TRBV5-6 and J usage is TRBJ2-3; 10 nucleotides agree with TRBD1. Germline values: CDR1 SGHDT, CDR2 YYEEEE. The V and J ends lost 0 bases and 2 bases, in that order; junction bases with no gene match: 6. There are 17 residues in the CDR3. The CDR3 DNA reads as TGTGCCAGCAGCTTGGGAATGGGACAGGGGACCACAGATACGCAGTATTTT. Protein: CASSLGMGQGTTDTQYF.

The J gene is TRBJ2-2, the V gene TRBV9, with D unresolved. V was cut by 2 bases and J by 4 bases, with 9 bases left in between. Germline V lookup: CDR1 SGDLS, CDR2 YYNGEE. The CDR3 is 14 amino acids. The CDR3 DNA sequence: TGTGCCAGCAGCGTGGTGAGCCCCACCGGGGAGCTGTTTTTT. It encodes CASSVVSPTGELFF.

This clone came up a few times. This chain uses TRBV15 with TRBJ1-5, with 7 bases that match TRBD1. Germline V lookup: CDR1 LNHNV, CDR2 YYDKDF (reference sequence). The CDR3 is made up of 11 amino acids. Trimming took 4 bases from V and 11 from J; bases not matched to a gene: 2. The CDR3 nucleotides are TGTGCCACCAGCAACGGACAGGCCCAGCATTTT. The encoded protein is CATSNGQAQHF. The full variable domain, rest sourced from reference TRBV15 and TRBJ1-5, is DAMVIQNPRYQVTQFGKPVTLSCSQTLNHNVMYWYQQKSSQAPKLLFHYYDKDFNNEADTPDNFQSRRPNTSFCFLDIRSPGLGDTAMYLCATSNGQAQHFGDGTRLSIL.

V usage is TRBV29-1 and J usage is TRBJ1-5; a weak D match, TRBD1 (5 bases). Trimming shortened V by 4 bases and J by 7 bases, and 17 bases separated the two germline ends. The CDR3 spans 14 residues. The germline V gene has CDR1 SQVTM and CDR2 ANQGSEA. CDR3 sequence reads: CSVGEYGAIQPQHF. DNA of the CDR3: TGCAGCGTTGGAGAATACGGGGCCATCCAGCCCCAGCATTTT.